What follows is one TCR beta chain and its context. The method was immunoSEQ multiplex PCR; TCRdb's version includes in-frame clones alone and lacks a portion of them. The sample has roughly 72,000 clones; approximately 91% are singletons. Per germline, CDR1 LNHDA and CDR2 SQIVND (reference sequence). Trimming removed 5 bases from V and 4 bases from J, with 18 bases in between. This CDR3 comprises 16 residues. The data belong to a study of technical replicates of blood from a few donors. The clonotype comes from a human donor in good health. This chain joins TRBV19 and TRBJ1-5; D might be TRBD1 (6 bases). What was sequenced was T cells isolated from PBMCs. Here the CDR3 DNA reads TGTGCCAGTAGTCCACCAACAGGGCAGGGGAATCAGCCCCAGCATTTT. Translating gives CASSPPTGQGNQPQHF.